The 9 T cell receptor beta chains reported below all come from one sample, sequenced in a study of blood T cell repertoires in COVID-19 (dated by TCRdb to about 2020). Library method: the immunoSEQ multiplex PCR assay. Held by TCRdb, this immuneACCESS table contains in-frame sequences only and omits some clones. Under half of the omission traces to an unresolved V gene where checked; the cause of the rest is unknown. The sample profile shows about 180,000 clones; approximately 90% of them were found once. More than 3.5% of the sample is held by the ten biggest clonotypes. The sequencing input was peripheral blood. The origin of the receptors is a young woman with acute or convalescent COVID-19.

The genes are TRBV10-1 and TRBJ2-2; tentatively, D is TRBD2 (6 bases). CDR1 and CDR2 (germline): WNHNN, SYGVQD (reference sequence). The CDR3 runs 14 residues. The V and J ends lost 1 base and 4 bases respectively, with 7 bases between them. The chain's CDR3 is CASSEYGGTGELFF. The DNA of the CDR3 is TGCGCCAGCAGTGAGTACGGGGGCACCGGGGAGCTGTTTTTT.

The chain recombines TRBV12-5 with TRBJ2-7; TRBD1 aligns across 12 bases. The germline gives CDR1 LGHNT, CDR2 FRNRAP. The CDR3 length is 16 residues. J lost 5 bases, V lost 6 bases, and 11 bases had no gene match. CDR3 coding DNA: TGTGCTAGTGGCTTCCCGGGACAGGGGGCTCCCGACGAGCAGTACTTC. It codes for CASGFPGQGAPDEQYF.

The V gene is TRBV15, the J gene TRBJ2-7; D perhaps matches TRBD2 (5 bases). CDR1 is LNHNV and CDR2 is YYDKDF in the germline V gene (reference sequence). The CDR3 loop spans 13 amino acids. Between the trimmed V and J ends, which lost 0 bases and 2 bases, there was a span of 5 bases. The CDR3 is CATSREAAYEQYF. The CDR3 DNA reads as TGTGCCACCAGCAGAGAAGCGGCCTACGAGCAGTACTTC.

CDR3 residues: CASSLTLSGRTEAFF. In DNA, the CDR3 is TGTGCCAGCAGCTTAACGCTTTCAGGGAGGACTGAAGCTTTCTTT. The V gene is TRBV7-2, the J gene TRBJ1-1; possible D gene TRBD1, 5 bases. V was clipped by 2 bases and J by 5 bases, with 15 bases between them. The CDR3 has 15 residues. The germline V gene has CDR1 SGHTA and CDR2 FQGNSA. Variable domain in full (rest from reference TRBV7-2 and TRBJ1-1): GAGVSQSPSNKVTEKGKDVELRCDPISGHTALYWYRQSLGQGLEFLIYFQGNSAPDKSGLPSDRFSAERTGGSVSTLTIQRTQQEDSAVYLCASSLTLSGRTEAFFGQGTRLTVV.

The chain recombines TRBV6-1 with TRBJ1-2; D gene uncertain. Trimming pared 0 bases from V and 4 bases from J, leaving 9 bases between. CDR3 size: 14 residues. The germline CDR1 and CDR2 sequences are MNHNS and SASEGT. In DNA form, the CDR3 reads TGTGCCAGCAGTGAAGCCCGCTGGGCCTATGGCTACACCTTC. This translates into CASSEARWAYGYTF.

The rearrangement joins TRBV4-2 to TRBJ1-1; D perhaps matches TRBD1 (5 bases). CDR3 length: 14 residues. V shed 1 base and J shed 5 bases, with 11 bases lying between them. CDR1 is LGHNA and CDR2 is YNFKEQ in the germline V gene. CDR3 amino acids: CASSQGQGNTEAFF. The CDR3 nucleotides read TGTGCCAGCAGCCAAGGGCAGGGAAATACTGAAGCTTTCTTT.

The chain links TRBV6-1 to TRBJ2-7, with D possibly matching TRBD1 (7 bases). The germline V gene encodes CDR1 MNHNS and CDR2 SASEGT. The ends were cut back, 3 bases at V and 3 bases at J, with 15 bases in the middle. This CDR3 contains 15 residues. CDR3 DNA: TGTGCCAGCAGTGATCGGGGGACAGCTTACTACGAGCAGTACTTC. Protein sequence: CASSDRGTAYYEQYF.

The V gene is TRBV7-9, the J gene TRBJ2-1, with TRBD2 matching over 7 bases. This CDR3 contains 13 residues. The junction had 1 base not matched to a gene; V was cut back by 0 bases and J by 8 bases. Germline V CDR1 and CDR2: SEHNR, FQNEAQ (reference sequence). The CDR3 here is CASSLAGGHEQFF. The CDR3 coding sequence is TGTGCCAGCAGCTTAGCGGGAGGGCATGAGCAGTTCTTC.

The rearrangement links TRBV7-2 to TRBJ1-2; 7 bases match TRBD1. Per germline, CDR1 SGHTA and CDR2 FQGNSA. With 5 bases clipped from V and 4 bases from J, the junction kept 4 bases outside the gene matches. This CDR3 spans 13 amino acids. The CDR3, as DNA: TGTGCCAGCAGCAGGGACAGCTTCTATGGCTACACCTTC. This translates into CASSRDSFYGYTF.